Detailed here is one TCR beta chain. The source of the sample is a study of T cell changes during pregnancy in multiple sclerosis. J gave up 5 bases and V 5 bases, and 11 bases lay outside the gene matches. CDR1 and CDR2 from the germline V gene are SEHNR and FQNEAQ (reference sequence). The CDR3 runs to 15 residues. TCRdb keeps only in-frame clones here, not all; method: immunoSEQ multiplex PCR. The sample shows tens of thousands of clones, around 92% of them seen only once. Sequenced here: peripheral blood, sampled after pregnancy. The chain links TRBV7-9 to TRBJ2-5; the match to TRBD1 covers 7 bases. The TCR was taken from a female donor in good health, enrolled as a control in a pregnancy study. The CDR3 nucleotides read TGTGCCAGCAGCGCACAGGGGATCGTTTCGGAGACCCAGTACTTC. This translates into CASSAQGIVSETQYF.